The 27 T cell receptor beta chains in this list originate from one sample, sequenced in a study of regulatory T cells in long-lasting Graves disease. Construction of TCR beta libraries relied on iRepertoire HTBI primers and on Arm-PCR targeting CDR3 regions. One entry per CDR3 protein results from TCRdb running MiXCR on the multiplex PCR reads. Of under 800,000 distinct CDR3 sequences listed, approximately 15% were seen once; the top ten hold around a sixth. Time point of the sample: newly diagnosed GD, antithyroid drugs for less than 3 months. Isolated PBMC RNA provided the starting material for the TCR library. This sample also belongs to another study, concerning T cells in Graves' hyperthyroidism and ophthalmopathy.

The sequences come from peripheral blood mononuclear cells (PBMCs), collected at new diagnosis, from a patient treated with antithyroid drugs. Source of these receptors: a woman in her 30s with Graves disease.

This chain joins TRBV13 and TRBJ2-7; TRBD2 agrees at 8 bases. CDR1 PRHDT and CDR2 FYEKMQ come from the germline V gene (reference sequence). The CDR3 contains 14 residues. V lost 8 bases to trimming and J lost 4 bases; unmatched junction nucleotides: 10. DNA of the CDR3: TGTGCCAGCCGTGGGCGGGAGGATGGGTACGAGCAGTACTTC. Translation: CASRGREDGYEQYF.

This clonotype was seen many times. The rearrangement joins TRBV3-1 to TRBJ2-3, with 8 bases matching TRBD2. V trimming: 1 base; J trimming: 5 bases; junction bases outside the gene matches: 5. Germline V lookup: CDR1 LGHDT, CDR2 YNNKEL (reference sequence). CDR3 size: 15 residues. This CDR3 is CASSQAGGPGDTQYF. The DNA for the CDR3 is TGTGCCAGCAGCCAAGCGGGAGGGCCAGGAGATACGCAGTATTTT.

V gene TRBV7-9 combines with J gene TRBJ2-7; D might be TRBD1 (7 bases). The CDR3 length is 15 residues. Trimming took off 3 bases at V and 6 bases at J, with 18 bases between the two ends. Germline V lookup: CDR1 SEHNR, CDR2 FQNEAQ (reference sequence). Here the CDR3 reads CASSLAGTAGLEQYF. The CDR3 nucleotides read TGTGCCAGCAGCTTGGCCGGGACAGCGGGCCTCGAGCAGTACTTC.

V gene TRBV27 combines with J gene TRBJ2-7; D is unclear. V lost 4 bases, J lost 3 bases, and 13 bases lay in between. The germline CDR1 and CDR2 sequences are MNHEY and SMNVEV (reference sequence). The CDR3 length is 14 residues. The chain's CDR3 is CASSSGVSGYEQYF. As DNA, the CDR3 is TGTGCCAGCAGTTCGGGCGTATCCGGCTACGAGCAGTACTTC.

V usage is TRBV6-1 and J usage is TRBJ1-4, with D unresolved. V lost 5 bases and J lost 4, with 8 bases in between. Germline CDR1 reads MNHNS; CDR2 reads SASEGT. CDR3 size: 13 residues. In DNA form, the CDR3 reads TGTGCCAGCAGTACGACGGGTAATGAAAAACTGTTTTTT. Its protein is CASSTTGNEKLFF.

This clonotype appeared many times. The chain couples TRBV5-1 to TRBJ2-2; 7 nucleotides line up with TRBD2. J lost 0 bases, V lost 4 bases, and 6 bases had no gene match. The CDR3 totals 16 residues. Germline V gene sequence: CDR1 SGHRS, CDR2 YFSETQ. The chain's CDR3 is CASSREGPTNTGELFF. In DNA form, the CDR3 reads TGCGCCAGCAGCAGGGAGGGACCCACGAACACCGGGGAGCTGTTTTTT.

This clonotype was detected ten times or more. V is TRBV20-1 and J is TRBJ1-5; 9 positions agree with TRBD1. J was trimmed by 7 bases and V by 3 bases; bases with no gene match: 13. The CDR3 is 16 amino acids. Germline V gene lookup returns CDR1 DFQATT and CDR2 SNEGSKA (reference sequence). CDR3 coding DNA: TGCAGTGCTAGCGACAACAGGGGGCCCCCGAGCCAGCCCCAGCATTTT. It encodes CSASDNRGPPSQPQHF.

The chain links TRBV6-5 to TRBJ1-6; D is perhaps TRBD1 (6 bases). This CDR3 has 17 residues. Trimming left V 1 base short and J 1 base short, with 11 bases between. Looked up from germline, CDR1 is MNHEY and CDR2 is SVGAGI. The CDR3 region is CASSYWGAVSYNSPLHF. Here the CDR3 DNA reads TGTGCCAGCAGTTACTGGGGGGCAGTTTCCTATAATTCACCCCTCCACTTT.

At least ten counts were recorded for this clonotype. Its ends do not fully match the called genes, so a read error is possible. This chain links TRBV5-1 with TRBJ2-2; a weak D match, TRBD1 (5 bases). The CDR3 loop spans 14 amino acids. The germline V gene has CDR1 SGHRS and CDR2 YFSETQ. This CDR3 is CASRVQGNTGELFF. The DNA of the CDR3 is TGTGCCAGCAGAGTCCAGGGAAACACCGGGGAGCTGTTTTTT.

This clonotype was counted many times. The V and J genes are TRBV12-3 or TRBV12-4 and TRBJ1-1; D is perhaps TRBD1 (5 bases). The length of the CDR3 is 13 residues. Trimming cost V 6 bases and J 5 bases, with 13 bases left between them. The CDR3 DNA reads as TGTGCCAGCAGGCCGGGACTGTCAACTGAAGCTTTCTTT. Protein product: CASRPGLSTEAFF.

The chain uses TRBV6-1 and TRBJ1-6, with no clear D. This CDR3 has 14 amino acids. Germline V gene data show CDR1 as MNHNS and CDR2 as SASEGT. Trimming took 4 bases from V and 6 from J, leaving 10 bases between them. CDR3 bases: TGTGCCAGCAGTGGGACGGAACGTAATTCACCCCTCCACTTT. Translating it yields CASSGTERNSPLHF.

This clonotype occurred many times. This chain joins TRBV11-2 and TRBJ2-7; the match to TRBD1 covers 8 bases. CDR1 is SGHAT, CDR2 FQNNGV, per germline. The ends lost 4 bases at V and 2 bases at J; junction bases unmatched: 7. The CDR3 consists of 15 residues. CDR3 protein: CASSSAGTGPYEQYF. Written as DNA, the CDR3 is TGTGCCAGCAGCTCTGCCGGGACAGGACCCTACGAGCAGTACTTC.

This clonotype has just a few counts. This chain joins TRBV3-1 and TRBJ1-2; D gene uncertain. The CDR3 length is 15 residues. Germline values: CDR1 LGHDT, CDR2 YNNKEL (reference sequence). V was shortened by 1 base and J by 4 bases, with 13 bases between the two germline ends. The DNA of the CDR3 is TGTGCCAGCAGCCAAGTCCCCGACCGAGCCTATGGCTACACCTTC. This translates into CASSQVPDRAYGYTF.

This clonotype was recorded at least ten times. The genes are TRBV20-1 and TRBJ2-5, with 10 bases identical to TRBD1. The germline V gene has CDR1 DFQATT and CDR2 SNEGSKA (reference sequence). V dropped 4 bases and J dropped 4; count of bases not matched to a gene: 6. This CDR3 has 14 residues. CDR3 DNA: TGCAGTGCTACTGGGACAGGGGTGAGAGAGACCCAGTACTTC. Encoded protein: CSATGTGVRETQYF.

CDR3 in DNA: TGTGCCAGCAGCCAGTGGGTAGGGGGCTTCAGAGGCTACACCTTC. Translating gives CASSQWVGGFRGYTF. The chain has TRBV14 and TRBJ1-2, with 7 positions matching TRBD1. The CDR3 has 15 residues. Germline V CDR1 and CDR2: SGHDN, FVKESK. The junction had 12 bases not matched to a gene; V was cut back by 3 bases and J by 8 bases.

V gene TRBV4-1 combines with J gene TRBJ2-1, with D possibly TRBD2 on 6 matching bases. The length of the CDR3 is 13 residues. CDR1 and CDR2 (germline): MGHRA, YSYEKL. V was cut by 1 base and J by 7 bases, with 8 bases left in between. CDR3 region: CASSQAGVNEQFF. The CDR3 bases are TGCGCCAGCAGCCAAGCGGGGGTAAATGAGCAGTTCTTC.

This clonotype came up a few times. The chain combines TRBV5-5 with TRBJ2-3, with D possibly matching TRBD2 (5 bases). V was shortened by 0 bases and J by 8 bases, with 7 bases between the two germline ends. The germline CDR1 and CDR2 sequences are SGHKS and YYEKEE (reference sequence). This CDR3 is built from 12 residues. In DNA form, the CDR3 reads TGTGCCAGCAGCTTGGGAGGGAGTACGCAGTATTTT. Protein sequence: CASSLGGSTQYF. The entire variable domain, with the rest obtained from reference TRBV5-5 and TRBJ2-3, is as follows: DAGVTQSPTHLIKTRGQQVTLRCSPISGHKSVSWYQQVLGQGPQFIFQYYEKEERGRGNFPDRFSARQFPNYSSELNVNALLLGDSALYLCASSLGGSTQYFGPGTRLTVL.

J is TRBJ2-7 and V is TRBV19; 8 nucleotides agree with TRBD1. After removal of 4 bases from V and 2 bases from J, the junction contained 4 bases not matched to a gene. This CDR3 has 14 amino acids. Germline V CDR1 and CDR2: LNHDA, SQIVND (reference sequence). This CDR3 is CASSNRDRTYEQYF. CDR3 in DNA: TGTGCCAGTAGTAACCGGGACAGGACCTACGAGCAGTACTTC.

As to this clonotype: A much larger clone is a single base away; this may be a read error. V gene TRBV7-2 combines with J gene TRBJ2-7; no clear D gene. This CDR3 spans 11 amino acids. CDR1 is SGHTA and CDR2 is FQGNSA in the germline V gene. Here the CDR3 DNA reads TGTGTCAGCAGCTCCCACTACGAGCAGTACTTC. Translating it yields CVSSSHYEQYF.

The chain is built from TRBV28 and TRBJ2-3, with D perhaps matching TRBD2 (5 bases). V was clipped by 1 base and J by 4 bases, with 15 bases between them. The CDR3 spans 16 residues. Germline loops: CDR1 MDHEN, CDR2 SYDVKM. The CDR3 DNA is TGTGCCAGCAGTTTATCTAGCAGGAGGAATTCAGATACGCAGTATTTT. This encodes CASSLSSRRNSDTQYF.

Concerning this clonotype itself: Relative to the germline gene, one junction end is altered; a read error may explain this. CDR3 coding DNA: TGTGCCAGCAGCGCAACCTTCGGGCTAGCGGGAGGCACAGATACGCAGTATTTT. Amino acids: CASSATFGLAGGTDTQYF. The chain joins TRBV5-1 to TRBJ2-3; 10 nucleotides align to TRBD2. Germline values: CDR1 SGHRS, CDR2 YFSETQ. The CDR3 loop spans 18 amino acids.

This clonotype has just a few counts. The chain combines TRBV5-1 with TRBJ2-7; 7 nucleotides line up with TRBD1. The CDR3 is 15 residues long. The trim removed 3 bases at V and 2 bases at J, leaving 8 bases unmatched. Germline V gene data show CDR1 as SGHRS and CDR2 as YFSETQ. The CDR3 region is CASSSWTGTPYEQYF. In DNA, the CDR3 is TGCGCCAGCAGCTCTTGGACAGGTACCCCCTACGAGCAGTACTTC.

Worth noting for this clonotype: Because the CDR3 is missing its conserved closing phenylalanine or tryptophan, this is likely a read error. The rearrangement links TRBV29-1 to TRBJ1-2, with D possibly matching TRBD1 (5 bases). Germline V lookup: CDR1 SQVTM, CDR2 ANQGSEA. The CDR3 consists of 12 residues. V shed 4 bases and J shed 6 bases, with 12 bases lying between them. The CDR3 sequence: CSVGGSANGYTS. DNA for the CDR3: TGCAGCGTTGGGGGCAGTGCAAATGGCTACACCTCC.

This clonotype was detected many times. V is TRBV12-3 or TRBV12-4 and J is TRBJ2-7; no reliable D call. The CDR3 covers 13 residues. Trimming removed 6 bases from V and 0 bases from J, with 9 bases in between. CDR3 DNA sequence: TGTGCCAGCAGGCAGCGCGACTCCTACGAGCAGTACTTC. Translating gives CASRQRDSYEQYF.

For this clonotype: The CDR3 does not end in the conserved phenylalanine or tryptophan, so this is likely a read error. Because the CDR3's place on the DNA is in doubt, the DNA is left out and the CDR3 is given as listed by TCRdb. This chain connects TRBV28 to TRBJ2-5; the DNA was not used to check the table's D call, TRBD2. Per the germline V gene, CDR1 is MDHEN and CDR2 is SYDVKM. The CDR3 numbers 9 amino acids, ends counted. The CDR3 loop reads CASGSELAG.

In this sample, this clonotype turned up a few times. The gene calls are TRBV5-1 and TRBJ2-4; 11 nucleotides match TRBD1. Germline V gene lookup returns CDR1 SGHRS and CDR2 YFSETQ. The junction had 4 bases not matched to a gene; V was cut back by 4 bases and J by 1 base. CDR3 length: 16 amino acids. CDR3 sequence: CASSLGQGAAKNIQYF. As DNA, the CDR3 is TGCGCCAGCAGCCTAGGACAGGGGGCGGCCAAAAACATTCAGTACTTC. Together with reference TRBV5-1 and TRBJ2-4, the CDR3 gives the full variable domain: KAGVTQTPRYLIKTRGQQVTLSCSPISGHRSVSWYQQTPGQGLQFLFEYFSETQRNKGNFPGRFSGRQFSNSRSEMNVSTLELGDSALYLCASSLGQGAAKNIQYFGAGTRLSVL.

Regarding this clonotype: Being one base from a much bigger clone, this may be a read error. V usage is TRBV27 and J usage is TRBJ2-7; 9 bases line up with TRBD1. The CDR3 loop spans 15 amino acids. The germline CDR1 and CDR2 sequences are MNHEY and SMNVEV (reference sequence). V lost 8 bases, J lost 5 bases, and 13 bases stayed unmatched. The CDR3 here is CASGPLQGAPNEQYF. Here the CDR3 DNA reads TGTGCCAGCGGTCCACTACAGGGGGCCCCTAACGAGCAGTACTTC.